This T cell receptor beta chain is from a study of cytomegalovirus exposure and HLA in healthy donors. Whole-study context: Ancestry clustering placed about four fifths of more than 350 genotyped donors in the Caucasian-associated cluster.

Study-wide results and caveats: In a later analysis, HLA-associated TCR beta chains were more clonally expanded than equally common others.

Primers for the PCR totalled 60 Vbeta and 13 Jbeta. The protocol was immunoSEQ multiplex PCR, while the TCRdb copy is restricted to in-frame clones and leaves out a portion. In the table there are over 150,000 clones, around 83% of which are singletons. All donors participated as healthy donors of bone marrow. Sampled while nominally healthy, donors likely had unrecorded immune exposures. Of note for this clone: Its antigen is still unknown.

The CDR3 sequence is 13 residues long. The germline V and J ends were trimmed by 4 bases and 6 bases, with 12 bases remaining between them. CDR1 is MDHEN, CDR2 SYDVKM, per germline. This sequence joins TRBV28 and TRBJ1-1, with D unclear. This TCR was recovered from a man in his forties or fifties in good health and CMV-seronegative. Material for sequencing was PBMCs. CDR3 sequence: CASSSPPVSEAFF. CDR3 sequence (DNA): TGTGCCAGCAGTTCCCCTCCCGTGTCTGAAGCTTTCTTT.